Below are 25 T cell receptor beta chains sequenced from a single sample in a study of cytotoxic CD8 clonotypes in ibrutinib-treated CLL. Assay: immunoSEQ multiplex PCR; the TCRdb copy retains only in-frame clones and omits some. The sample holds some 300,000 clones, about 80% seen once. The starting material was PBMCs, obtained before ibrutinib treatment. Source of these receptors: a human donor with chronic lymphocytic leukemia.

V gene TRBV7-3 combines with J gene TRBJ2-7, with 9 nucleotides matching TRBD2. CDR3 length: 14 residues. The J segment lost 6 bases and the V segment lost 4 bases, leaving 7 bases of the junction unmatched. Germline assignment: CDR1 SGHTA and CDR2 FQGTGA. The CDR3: CASSSQRGAFEQYF. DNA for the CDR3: TGTGCCAGCAGCTCGCAGCGGGGGGCTTTCGAGCAGTACTTC. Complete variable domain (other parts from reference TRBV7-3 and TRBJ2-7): GAGVSQTPSNKVTEKGKYVELRCDPISGHTALYWYRQSLGQGPEFLIYFQGTGAADDSGLPNDRFFAVRPEGSVSTLKIQRTERGDSAVYLCASSSQRGAFEQYFGPGTRLTVT.

The CDR3 sequence is CASSRTWADRGVNSPNTGELFF. The CDR3 region has the DNA TGTGCCAGTAGTAGGACGTGGGCGGACAGGGGCGTGAATAGCCCGAACACCGGGGAGCTGTTTTTT. This sequence joins TRBV19 and TRBJ2-2; 9 bases are a match to TRBD1. The ends lost 4 bases at V and 0 bases at J; junction bases unmatched: 21. Germline assignment: CDR1 LNHDA and CDR2 SQIVND (reference sequence). This CDR3 spans 22 amino acids.

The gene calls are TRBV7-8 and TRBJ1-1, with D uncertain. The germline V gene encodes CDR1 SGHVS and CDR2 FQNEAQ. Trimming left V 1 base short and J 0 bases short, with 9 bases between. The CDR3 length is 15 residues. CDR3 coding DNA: TGTGCCAGCAGCTTAGGTTCTTTAGTGAACACTGAAGCTTTCTTT. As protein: CASSLGSLVNTEAFF.

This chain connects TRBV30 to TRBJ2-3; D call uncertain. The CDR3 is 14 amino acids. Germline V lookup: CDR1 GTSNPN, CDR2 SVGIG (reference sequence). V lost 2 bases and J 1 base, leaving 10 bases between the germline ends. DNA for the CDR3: TGTGCCTGGAGTTCTGAAATGGGCACAGATACGCAGTATTTT. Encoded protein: CAWSSEMGTDTQYF.

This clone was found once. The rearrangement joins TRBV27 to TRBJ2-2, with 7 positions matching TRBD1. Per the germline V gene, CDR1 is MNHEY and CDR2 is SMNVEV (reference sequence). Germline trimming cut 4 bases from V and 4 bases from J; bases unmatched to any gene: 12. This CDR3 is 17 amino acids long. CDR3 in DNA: TGTGCCAGCAGTTCCCCTCTCGACAGGGCCGGCACCGGGGAGCTGTTTTTT. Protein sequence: CASSSPLDRAGTGELFF.

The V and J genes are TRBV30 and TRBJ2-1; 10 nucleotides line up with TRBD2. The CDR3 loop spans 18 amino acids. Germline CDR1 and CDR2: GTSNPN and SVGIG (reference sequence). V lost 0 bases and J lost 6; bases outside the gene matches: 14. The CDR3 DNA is TGTGCCTGGAGTGTACGATGGCTAGCGGGAGAAAGGGGCAATGAGCAGTTCTTC. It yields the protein CAWSVRWLAGERGNEQFF.

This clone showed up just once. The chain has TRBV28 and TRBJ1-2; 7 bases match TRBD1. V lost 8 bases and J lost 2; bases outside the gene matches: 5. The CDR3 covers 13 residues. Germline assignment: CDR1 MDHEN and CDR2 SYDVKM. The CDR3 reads CASWDSRNYGYTF. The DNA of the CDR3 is TGTGCCAGCTGGGACAGCCGGAACTATGGCTACACCTTC.

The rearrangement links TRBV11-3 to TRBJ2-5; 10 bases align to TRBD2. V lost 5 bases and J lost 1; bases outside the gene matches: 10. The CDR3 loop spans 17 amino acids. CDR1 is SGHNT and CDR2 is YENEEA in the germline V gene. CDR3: CASSAWHRTSGQETQYF. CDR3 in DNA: TGTGCCAGCAGCGCCTGGCATCGGACTAGCGGCCAAGAGACCCAGTACTTC.

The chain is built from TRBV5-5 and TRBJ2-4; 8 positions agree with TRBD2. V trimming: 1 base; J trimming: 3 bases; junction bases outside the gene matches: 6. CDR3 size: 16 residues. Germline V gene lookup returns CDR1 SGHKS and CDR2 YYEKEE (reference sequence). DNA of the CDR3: TGTGCCAGCAGCTTGCCGGGAGGGCCTGTCAAAAACATTCAGTACTTC. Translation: CASSLPGGPVKNIQYF.

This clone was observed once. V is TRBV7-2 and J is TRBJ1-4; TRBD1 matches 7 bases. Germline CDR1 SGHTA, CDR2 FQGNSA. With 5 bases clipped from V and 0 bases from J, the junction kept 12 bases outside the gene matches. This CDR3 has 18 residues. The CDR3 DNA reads TGTGCCAGCAGCCCAGACAGGGCGGAGATGGCAACTAATGAAAAACTGTTTTTT. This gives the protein CASSPDRAEMATNEKLFF.

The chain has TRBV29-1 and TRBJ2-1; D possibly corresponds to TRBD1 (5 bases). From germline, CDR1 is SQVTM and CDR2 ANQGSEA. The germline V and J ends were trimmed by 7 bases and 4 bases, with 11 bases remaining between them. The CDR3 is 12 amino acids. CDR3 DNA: TGCAGCGCCCGACAGACTTACAATGAGCAGTTCTTC. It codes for CSARQTYNEQFF.

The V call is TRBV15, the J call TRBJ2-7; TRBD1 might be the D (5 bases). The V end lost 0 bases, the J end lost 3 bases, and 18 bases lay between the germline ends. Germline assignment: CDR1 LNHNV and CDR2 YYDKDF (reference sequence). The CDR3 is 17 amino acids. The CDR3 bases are TGTGCCACCAGCAGAGATATGGGCAGGGCAATGATCTACGAGCAGTACTTC. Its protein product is CATSRDMGRAMIYEQYF.

The CDR3 reads CASTSTPRYSNQPQHF. Written as DNA, the CDR3 is TGTGCCAGCACCTCGACACCACGATATAGCAATCAGCCCCAGCATTTT. V usage is TRBV28 and J usage is TRBJ1-5; no clear D. The CDR3 consists of 16 residues. V was cut by 7 bases and J by 0 bases, with 16 bases left in between. Germline V lookup: CDR1 MDHEN, CDR2 SYDVKM.

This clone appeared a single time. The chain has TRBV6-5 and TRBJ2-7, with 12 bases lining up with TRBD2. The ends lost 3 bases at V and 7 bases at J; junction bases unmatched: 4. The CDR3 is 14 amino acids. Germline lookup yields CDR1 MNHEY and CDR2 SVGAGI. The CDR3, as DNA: TGTGCCAGCAGTTATTTACTAGCGGGAGGAGAGCAGTACTTC. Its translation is CASSYLLAGGEQYF.

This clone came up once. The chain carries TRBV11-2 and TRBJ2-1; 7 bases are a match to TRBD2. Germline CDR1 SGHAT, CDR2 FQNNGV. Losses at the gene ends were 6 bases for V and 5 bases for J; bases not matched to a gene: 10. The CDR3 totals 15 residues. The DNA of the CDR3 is TGTGCCAGCAGGAGTTGGGAGGGCCGAGACAATGAGCAGTTCTTC. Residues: CASRSWEGRDNEQFF.

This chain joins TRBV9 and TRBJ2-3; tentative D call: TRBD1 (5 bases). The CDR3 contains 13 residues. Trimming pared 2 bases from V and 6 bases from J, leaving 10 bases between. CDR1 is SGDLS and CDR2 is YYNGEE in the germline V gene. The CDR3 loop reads CASSVGARDTQYF. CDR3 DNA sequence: TGTGCCAGCAGCGTTGGGGCGAGGGATACGCAGTATTTT.

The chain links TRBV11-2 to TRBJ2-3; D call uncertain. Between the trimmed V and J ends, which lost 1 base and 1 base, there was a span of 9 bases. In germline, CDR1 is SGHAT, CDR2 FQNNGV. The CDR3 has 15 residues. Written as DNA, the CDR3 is TGTGCCAGCAGCTTAGGAGCCAGCCGCACAGATACGCAGTATTTT. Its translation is CASSLGASRTDTQYF.

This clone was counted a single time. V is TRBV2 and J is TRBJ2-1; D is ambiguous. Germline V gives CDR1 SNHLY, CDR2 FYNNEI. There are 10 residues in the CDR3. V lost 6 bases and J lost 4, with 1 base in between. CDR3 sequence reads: CASRYNEQFF. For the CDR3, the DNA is TGTGCCAGCAGATACAATGAGCAGTTCTTC.

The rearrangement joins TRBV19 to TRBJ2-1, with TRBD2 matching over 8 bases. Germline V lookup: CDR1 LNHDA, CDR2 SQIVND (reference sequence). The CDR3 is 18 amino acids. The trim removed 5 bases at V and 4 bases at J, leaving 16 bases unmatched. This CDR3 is CASSPFLLAGGQYNEQFF. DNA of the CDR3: TGTGCCAGTAGTCCGTTCCTTCTGGCGGGAGGACAATACAATGAGCAGTTCTTC.

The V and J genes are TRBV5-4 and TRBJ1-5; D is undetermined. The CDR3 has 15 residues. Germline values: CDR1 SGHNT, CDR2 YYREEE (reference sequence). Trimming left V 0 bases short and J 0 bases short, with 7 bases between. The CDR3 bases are TGTGCCAGCAGCTTGGATGGGAGTAGCAATCAGCCCCAGCATTTT. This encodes CASSLDGSSNQPQHF.

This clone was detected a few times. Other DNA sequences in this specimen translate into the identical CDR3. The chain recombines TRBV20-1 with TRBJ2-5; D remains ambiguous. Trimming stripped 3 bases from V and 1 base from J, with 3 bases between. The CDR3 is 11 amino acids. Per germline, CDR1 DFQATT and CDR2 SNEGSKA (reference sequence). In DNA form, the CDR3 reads TGCAGTGCTAGCCCCCAAGAGACCCAGTACTTC. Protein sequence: CSASPQETQYF.

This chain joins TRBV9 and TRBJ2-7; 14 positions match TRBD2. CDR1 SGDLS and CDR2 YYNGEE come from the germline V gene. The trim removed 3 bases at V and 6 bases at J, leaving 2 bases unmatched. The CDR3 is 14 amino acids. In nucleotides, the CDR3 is TGTGCCAGCAGCGCGGGACTAGCGGGAGCCGAGCAGTACTTC. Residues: CASSAGLAGAEQYF.

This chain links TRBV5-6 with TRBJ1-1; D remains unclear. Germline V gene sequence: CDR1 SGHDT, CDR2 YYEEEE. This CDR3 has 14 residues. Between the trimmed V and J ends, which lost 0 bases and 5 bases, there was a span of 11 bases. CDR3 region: CASSLEPGGTEAFF. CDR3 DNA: TGTGCCAGCAGCTTGGAACCGGGTGGGACTGAAGCTTTCTTT.

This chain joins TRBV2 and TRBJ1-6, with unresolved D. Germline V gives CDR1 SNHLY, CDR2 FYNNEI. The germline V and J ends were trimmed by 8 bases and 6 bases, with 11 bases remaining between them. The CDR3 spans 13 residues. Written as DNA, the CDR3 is TGTGCCAGCCTTTACGCGGGTAATTCACCCCTCCACTTT. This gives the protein CASLYAGNSPLHF.

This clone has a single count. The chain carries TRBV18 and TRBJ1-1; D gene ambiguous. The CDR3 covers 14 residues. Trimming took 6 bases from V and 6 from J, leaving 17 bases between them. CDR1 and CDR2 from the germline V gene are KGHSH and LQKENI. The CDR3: CASSLEKYGSEAFF. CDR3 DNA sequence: TGTGCCAGCTCCCTCGAGAAGTACGGATCTGAAGCTTTCTTT.